This T cell receptor beta chain was recovered during a study of blood T cell repertoires in COVID-19. Study-wide background: T cells, B-cell-depleted T cells, or PBMCs provided the cDNA or gDNA that served as material.

This clone was recorded a few times. The repertoire was sequenced with immunoSEQ multiplex PCR; TCRdb's copy has only in-frame clones and lacks some. The top ten hold approximately 2.6% of the sample, which has over 250,000 clones, 75% to 95% seen once. One Seattle source followed patients from active infection through their disease course. The germline V gene has CDR1 MNHEY and CDR2 SMNVEV (reference sequence). V was shortened by 5 bases and J by 0 bases, with 5 bases between the two germline ends. The CDR3 loop spans 14 amino acids. The origin of this receptor is a person aged 18-35 years with COVID-19, enrolled during active disease. The chain carries TRBV27 and TRBJ1-6, with D unresolved. Input material: peripheral blood. CDR3 sequence (DNA): TGTGCCAGCAGTGTGAGCTCCTATAATTCACCCCTCCACTTT. It codes for CASSVSSYNSPLHF.